The clone carrying this TCR beta chain was observed a few times. The antigen remains unidentified. Trimming stripped 3 bases from V and 2 bases from J, with 8 bases between. Germline CDR1 SEHNR, CDR2 FQNEAQ (reference sequence). The CDR3 has 13 residues. The assay was immunoSEQ multiplex PCR, and TCRdb's table has in-frame clones only and misses some. The sample includes about 91,000 clones, around nine tenths of them seen just once. These data come from a study of identifying expanded T cells in peripheral blood. Overall study results and limits: Clone count variance between approximately two-week samples rose with total template count.

Material: blood. The chain links TRBV7-9 to TRBJ2-7; D perhaps matches TRBD1 (6 bases). The sequence was obtained from a person aged 18-70 years in good health. CDR3 nucleotides: TGTGCCAGCAGCTTGACAGGCCCCTACGAGCAGTACTTC. Its protein is CASSLTGPYEQYF.